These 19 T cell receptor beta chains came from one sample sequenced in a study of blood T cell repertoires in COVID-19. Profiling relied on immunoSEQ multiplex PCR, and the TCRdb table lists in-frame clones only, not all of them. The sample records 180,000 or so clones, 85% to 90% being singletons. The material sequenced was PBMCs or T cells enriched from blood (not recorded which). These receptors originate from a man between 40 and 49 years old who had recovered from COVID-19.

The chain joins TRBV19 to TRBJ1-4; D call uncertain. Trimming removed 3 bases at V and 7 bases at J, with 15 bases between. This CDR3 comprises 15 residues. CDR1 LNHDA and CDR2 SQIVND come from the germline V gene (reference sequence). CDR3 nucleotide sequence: TGTGCCAGTAGTATCTCCACCCTCGGGATTGAAAAACTGTTTTTT. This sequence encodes CASSISTLGIEKLFF.

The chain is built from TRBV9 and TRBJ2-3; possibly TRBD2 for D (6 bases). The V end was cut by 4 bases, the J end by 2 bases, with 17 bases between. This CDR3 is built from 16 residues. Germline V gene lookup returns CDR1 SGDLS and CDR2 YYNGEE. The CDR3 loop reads CASSSPAGEATDTQYF. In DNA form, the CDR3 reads TGTGCCAGCAGCTCACCCGCCGGGGAGGCCACAGATACGCAGTATTTT.

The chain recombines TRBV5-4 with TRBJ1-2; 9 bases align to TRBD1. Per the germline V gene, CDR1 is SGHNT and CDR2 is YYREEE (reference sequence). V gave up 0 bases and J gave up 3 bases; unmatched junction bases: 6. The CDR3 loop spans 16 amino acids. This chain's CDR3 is CASSLGLRTGDYGYTF. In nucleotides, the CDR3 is TGTGCCAGCAGCTTGGGACTCCGGACAGGGGACTATGGCTACACCTTC.

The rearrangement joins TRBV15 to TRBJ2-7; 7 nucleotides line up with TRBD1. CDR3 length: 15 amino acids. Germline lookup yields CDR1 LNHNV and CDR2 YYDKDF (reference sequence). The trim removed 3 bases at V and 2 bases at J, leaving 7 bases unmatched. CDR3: CATSRTRDRTYEQYF. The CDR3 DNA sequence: TGTGCCACCAGCAGGACCCGGGACAGAACCTACGAGCAGTACTTC.

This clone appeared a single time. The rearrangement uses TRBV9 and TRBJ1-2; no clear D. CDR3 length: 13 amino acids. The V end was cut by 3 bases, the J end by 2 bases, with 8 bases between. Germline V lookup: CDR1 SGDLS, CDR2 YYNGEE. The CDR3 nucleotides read TGTGCCAGCAGCGGAGGATGGAACTATGGCTACACCTTC. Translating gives CASSGGWNYGYTF.

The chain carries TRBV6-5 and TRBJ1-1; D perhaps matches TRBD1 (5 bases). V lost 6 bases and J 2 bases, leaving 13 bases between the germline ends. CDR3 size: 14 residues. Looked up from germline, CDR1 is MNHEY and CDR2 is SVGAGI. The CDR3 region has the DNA TGTGCCAGCAGCCAGCCGGGGGTCAACACTGAAGCTTTCTTT. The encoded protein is CASSQPGVNTEAFF.

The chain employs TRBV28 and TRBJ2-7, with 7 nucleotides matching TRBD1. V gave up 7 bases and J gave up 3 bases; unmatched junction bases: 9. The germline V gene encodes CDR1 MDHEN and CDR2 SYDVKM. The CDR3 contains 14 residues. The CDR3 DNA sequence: TGTGCCAGCACCACCGGGACAGACGTCTACGAGCAGTACTTC. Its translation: CASTTGTDVYEQYF.

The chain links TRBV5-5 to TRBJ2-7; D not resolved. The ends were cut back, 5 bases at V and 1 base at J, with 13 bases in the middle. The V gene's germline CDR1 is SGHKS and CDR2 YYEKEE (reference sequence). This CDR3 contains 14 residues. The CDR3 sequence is CASSSGAVSYEQYF. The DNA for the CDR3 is TGTGCCAGCAGTTCCGGTGCCGTGTCCTACGAGCAGTACTTC.

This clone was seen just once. CDR3 DNA: TGTGCTAGTGTTCGGGACAGTCTGGCATTTAACAACACCGGGGAGCTGTTTTTT. Its translation: CASVRDSLAFNNTGELFF. The chain carries TRBV12-5 and TRBJ2-2, with 7 bases aligning to TRBD1. Unmatched junction bases numbered 16, after V lost 7 bases and J lost 2 bases. Germline loops: CDR1 LGHNT, CDR2 FRNRAP. CDR3 length equals 18 residues.

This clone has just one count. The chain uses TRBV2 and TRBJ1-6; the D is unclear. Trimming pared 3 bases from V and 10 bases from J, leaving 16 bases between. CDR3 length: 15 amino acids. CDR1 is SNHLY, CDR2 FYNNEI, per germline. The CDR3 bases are TGTGCCAGCAGTGAGAGTGGGGTAGGAGGCTCACCCCTCCACTTT. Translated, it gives CASSESGVGGSPLHF.

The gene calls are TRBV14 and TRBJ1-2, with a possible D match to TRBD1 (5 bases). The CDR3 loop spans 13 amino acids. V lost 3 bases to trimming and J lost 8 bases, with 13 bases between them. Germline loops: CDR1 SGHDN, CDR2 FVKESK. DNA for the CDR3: TGTGCCAGCAGCCACGGGGCAGCGGGGGGCTACACCTTC. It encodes CASSHGAAGGYTF.

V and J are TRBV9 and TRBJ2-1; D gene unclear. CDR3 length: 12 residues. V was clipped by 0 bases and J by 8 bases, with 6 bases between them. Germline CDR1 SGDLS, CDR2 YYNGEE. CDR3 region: CASSVVSDEQFF. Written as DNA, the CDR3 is TGTGCCAGCAGCGTAGTGTCGGATGAGCAGTTCTTC.

The CDR3 DNA sequence: TGTGCCACCAGCCCACCGGTAAATAATTCACCCCTCCACTTT. This sequence encodes CATSPPVNNSPLHF. The rearrangement joins TRBV15 to TRBJ1-6; D not resolved. The CDR3 totals 14 residues. Looked up from germline, CDR1 is LNHNV and CDR2 is YYDKDF (reference sequence). V gave up 5 bases and J gave up 5 bases, with 10 bases separating them.

The CDR3 is CASSTPTGTYNSPLHF. DNA for the CDR3: TGTGCCAGCAGTACCCCGACGGGGACCTATAATTCACCCCTCCACTTT. The chain couples TRBV28 to TRBJ1-6; D gene ambiguous. The CDR3 has 16 amino acids. Trimming took off 5 bases at V and 2 bases at J, with 13 bases between the two ends. CDR1 and CDR2 (germline): MDHEN, SYDVKM.

The CDR3 coding sequence is TGTGCCAGTAGTATCTACCGCAGACAGGGTAGAGGGCAAGCTTTCTTT. Its translation: CASSIYRRQGRGQAFF. V is TRBV19 and J is TRBJ1-1, with 7 bases fitting TRBD1. There are 16 residues in the CDR3. V shed 3 bases, J shed 9 bases, and the junction held 16 bases outside the gene matches. Germline CDR1 is LNHDA and CDR2 is SQIVND (reference sequence).

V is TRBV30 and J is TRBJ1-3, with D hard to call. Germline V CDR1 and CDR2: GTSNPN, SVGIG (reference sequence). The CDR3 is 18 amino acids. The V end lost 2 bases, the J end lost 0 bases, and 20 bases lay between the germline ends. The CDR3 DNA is TGTGCCTGGAGTCCTTGGAGCGCTTCGACTAGCTCTGGAAACACCATATATTTT. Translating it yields CAWSPWSASTSSGNTIYF.

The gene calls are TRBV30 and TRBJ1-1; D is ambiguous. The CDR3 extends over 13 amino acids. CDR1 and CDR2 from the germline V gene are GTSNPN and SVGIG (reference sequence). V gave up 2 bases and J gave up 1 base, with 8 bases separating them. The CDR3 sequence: CAWSSFENTEAFF. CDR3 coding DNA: TGTGCCTGGAGTAGCTTTGAGAACACTGAAGCTTTCTTT.

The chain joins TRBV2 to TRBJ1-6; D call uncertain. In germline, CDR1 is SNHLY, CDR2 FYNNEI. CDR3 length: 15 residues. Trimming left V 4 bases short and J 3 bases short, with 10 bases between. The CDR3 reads CASSGSQSYNSPLHF. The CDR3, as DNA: TGTGCCAGCAGTGGGTCACAGAGCTATAATTCACCCCTCCACTTT. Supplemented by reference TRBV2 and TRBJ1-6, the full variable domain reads EPEVTQTPSHQVTQMGQEVILRCVPISNHLYFYWYRQILGQKVEFLVSFYNNEISEKSEIFDDQFSVERPDGSNFTLKIRSTKLEDSAMYFCASSGSQSYNSPLHFGNGTRLTVT.

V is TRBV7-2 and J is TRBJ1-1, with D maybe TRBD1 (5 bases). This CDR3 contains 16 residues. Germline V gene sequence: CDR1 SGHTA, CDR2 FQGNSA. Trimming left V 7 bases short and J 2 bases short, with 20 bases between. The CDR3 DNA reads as TGTGCCAGCACCCCCCCAGGGTCCTCCTTTAACACTGAAGCTTTCTTT. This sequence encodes CASTPPGSSFNTEAFF.